This TCR beta chain derives from a study of shared clonotypes between healthy human individuals. Both subsets, CD45RA+ naive and CD45RA-negative memory, were split from the CD4+ cells. Sequenced by immunoSEQ multiplex PCR; TCRdb stores in-frame clones only, minus some. The sample carries approximately 2.4 million clones, more than 90% recorded once. Broader study findings: A reduction in generation probabilities was seen for non-shared clonotypes relative to those shared by all four donors. Memory subsets had estimated richness that was generally smaller than that of naive subsets.

The germline gives CDR1 SGHRS, CDR2 YFSETQ. CDR3 size: 16 residues. V was trimmed by 0 bases and J by 0 bases, leaving 11 bases between them. As for this clone: Its matching antigen is unknown.

The sequencing input was naive CD4+ T cells sorted from blood. Noted subset: CD45RA+ positively selected. The clonotype was recovered from a man aged 18 to 29 in good health. The chain couples TRBV5-1 to TRBJ2-3, with D unresolved. The CDR3 region is CASSLGGKASTDTQYF. The CDR3 coding sequence is TGCGCCAGCAGCTTGGGTGGGAAGGCTAGCACAGATACGCAGTATTTT.